The 5 T cell receptor beta chains reported below all come from one sample, sequenced in a study of tumor-infiltrating lymphocytes in primary liver carcinoma. TCR beta cDNA was reverse-transcribed from around 0.55 ug of total RNA. The reaction used a constant-region primer and ProtoScript II reverse transcriptase. Slightly modified ARM-PCR served as the procedure for the TCR beta libraries. These libraries came from three rounds of nested multiplex PCR. Primers for the first two PCR rounds were TRBV1-TRBV30 forward primers and a C-beta reverse primer (around 10 cycles per round). Each CDR3 protein gets one entry after TCRdb re-called the multiplex PCR reads with MiXCR. The sample includes 85,000 to 100,000 distinct CDR3 sequences, 68% of them seen just once. Extraction of RNA together with DNA used about 17-31 mg of unsorted bulk tissue. The sequencing sample was made of tumor-adjacent normal liver tissue. The source of these receptors is a man aged 40-55 years with primary liver carcinoma and hepatitis B virus infection.

This clonotype appeared many times. This sequence joins TRBV6-6 and TRBJ1-4; TRBD1 matches 7 bases. The junction had 5 bases not matched to a gene; V was cut back by 7 bases and J by 0 bases. Germline assignment: CDR1 MNHNY and CDR2 SVGAGI (reference sequence). The CDR3 sequence is 15 residues long. In nucleotides, the CDR3 is TGTGCCAGCACGTCTCAGGGGGCAACTAATGAAAAACTGTTTTTT. It codes for CASTSQGATNEKLFF.

The V call is TRBV7-2, the J call TRBJ2-7, with D unresolved. The CDR3 totals 15 residues. The V and J ends lost 4 bases and 1 base respectively, with 14 bases between them. Germline V lookup: CDR1 SGHTA, CDR2 FQGNSA. The CDR3 spells CASSSLHAGSYEQYF. The CDR3 DNA reads TGTGCCAGCAGCTCCCTGCATGCAGGATCCTACGAGCAGTACTTC.

V usage is TRBV7-2 and J usage is TRBJ2-7; a possible D gene is TRBD2 (6 bases). This CDR3 comprises 12 residues. Germline V lookup: CDR1 SGHTA, CDR2 FQGNSA. V was clipped by 6 bases and J by 3 bases, with 9 bases between them. The CDR3 bases are TGTACCAGCAGGTACGGGGGCTACGAGCAGTACTTC. It yields the protein CTSRYGGYEQYF.

The chain couples TRBV14 to TRBJ2-5; D might be TRBD2 (6 bases). This CDR3 has 16 amino acids. Trimming removed 3 bases from V and 5 bases from J, with 19 bases in between. CDR1 SGHDN and CDR2 FVKESK come from the germline V gene. CDR3 residues: CASSHPTRRDPETQYF. The CDR3 DNA reads TGTGCCAGCAGCCACCCGACTAGGAGGGATCCGGAGACCCAGTACTTC.

On this clonotype itself: No conserved phenylalanine or tryptophan is present at the end of the CDR3, so a read error is the likely explanation. V usage is TRBV12-3 or TRBV12-4 and J usage is TRBJ2-7; D possibly uses TRBD1 or TRBD2 (6 bases each). With 7 bases removed from V and 4 bases from J, the gap between germline ends came to 20 bases. The CDR3 runs to 15 residues. This CDR3 reads CASTEQGLAFYEQYL. Here the CDR3 DNA reads TGTGCCAGCACCGAACAGGGACTGGCTTTTTACGAGCAGTACCTC.